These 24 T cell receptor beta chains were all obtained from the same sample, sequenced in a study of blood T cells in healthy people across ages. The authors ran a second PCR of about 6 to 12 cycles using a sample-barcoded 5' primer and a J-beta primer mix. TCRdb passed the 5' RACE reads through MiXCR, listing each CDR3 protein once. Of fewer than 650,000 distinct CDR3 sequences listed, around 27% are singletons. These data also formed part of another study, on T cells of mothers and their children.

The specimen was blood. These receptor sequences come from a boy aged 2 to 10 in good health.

The CDR3 sequence: CSAGVKGLDEQYF. The CDR3, as DNA: TGCAGTGCTGGAGTGAAGGGACTAGACGAGCAGTACTTC. The J gene is TRBJ2-7, the V gene TRBV20-1; the match to TRBD2 covers 8 bases. Germline CDR1 reads DFQATT; CDR2 reads SNEGSKA (reference sequence). Unmatched junction bases numbered 8, after V lost 5 bases and J lost 5 bases. This CDR3 has 13 residues.

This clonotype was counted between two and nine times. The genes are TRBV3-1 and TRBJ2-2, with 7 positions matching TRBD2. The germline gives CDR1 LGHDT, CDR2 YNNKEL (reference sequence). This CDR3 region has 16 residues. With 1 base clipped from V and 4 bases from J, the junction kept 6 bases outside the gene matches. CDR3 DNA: TGTGCCAGCAGCCAAGGGCGACTAGCCCTCACCGGGGAGCTGTTTTTT. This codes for CASSQGRLALTGELFF.

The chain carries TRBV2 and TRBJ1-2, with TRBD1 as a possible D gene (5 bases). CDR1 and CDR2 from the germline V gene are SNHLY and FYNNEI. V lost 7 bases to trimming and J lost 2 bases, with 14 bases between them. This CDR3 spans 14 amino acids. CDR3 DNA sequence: TGTGCCAGCAAGCACAGGAACTCAAACTATGGCTACACCTTC. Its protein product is CASKHRNSNYGYTF. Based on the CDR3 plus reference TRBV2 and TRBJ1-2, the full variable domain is EPEVTQTPSHQVTQMGQEVILRCVPISNHLYFYWYRQILGQKVEFLVSFYNNEISEKSEIFDDQFSVERPDGSNFTLKIRSTKLEDSAMYFCASKHRNSNYGYTFGSGTRLTVV.

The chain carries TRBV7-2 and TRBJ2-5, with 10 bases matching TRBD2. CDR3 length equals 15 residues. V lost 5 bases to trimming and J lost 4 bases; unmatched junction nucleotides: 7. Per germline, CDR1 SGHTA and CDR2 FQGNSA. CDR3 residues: CASSPSSSGRETQYF. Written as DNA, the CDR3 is TGTGCCAGCAGCCCTAGCTCTAGCGGGAGAGAGACCCAGTACTTC.

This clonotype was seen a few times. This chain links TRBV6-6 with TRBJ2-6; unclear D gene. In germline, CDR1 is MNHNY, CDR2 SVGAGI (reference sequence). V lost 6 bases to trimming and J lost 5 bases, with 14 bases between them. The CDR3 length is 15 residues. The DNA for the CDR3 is TGTGCCAGCAGGGACGAAAGGAGCTGGGCCAACGTCCTGACTTTC. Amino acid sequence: CASRDERSWANVLTF.

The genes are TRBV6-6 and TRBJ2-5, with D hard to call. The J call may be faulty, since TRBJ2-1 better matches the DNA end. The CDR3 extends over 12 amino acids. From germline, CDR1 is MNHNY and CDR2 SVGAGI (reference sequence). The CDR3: CASSNRPNEQFF. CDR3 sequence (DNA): TGTGCCAGCAGTAACCGCCCCAATGAGCAGTTCTTC.

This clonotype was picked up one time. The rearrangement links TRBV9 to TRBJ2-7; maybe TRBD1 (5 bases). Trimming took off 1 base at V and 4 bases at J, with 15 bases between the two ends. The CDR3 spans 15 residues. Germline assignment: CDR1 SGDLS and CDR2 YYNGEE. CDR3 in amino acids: CASSVTPREKYEQYF. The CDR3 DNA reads TGTGCCAGCAGCGTAACGCCCAGGGAAAAATACGAGCAGTACTTC.

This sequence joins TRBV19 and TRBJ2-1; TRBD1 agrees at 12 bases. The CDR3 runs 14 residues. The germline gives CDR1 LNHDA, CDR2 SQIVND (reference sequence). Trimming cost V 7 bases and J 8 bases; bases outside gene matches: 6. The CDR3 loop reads CASMWGQGAHEQFF. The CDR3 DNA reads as TGTGCCAGTATGTGGGGACAGGGGGCCCATGAGCAGTTCTTC.

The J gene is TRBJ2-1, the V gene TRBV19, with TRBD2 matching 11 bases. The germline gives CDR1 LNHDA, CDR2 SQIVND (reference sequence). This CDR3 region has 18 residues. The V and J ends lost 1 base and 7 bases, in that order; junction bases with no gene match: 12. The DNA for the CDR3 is TGTGCCAGTAGTATAGGGGGACTAGCGGACCTAAATGGGAATGAGCAGTTCTTC. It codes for CASSIGGLADLNGNEQFF.

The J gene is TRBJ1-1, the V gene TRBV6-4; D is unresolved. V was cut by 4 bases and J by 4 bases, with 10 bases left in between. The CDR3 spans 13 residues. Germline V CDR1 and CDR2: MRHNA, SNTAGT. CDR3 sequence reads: CASSVELGTEAFF. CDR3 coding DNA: TGTGCCAGCAGTGTGGAGTTGGGCACTGAAGCTTTCTTT.

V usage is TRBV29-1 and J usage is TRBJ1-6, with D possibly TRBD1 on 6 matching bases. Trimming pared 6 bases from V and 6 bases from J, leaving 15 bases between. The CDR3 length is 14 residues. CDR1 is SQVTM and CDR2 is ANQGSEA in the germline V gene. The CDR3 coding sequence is TGCAGCGTGAGGGGGGACACGATTAATTCACCCCTCCACTTT. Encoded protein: CSVRGDTINSPLHF.

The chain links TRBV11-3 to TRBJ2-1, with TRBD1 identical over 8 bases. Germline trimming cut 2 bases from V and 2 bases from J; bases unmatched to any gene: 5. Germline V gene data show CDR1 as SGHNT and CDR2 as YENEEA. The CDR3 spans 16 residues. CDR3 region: CASSLSWTGTYNEQFF. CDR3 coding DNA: TGTGCCAGCAGCTTAAGCTGGACAGGGACCTACAATGAGCAGTTCTTC.

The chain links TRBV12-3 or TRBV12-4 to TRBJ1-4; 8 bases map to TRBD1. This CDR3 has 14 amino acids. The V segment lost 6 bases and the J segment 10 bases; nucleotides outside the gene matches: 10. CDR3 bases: TGTGCCAGCAGCTCGGACAGGGACGTGGGAAAACTGTTTTTT. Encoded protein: CASSSDRDVGKLFF.

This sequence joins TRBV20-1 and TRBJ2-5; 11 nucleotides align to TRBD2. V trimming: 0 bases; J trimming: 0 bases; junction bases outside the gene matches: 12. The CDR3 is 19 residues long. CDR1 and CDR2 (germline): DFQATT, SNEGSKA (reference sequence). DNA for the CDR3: TGCAGTGCTAGAGATCGAGCGGGACTAGCGGACCCGTACCAAGAGACCCAGTACTTC. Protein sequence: CSARDRAGLADPYQETQYF.

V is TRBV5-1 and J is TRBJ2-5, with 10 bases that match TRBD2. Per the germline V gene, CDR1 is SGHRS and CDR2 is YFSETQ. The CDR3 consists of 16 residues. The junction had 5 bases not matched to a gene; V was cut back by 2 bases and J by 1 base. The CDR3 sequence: CASSFTSGVSQETQYF. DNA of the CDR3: TGCGCCAGCAGCTTTACTAGCGGGGTCAGCCAAGAGACCCAGTACTTC.

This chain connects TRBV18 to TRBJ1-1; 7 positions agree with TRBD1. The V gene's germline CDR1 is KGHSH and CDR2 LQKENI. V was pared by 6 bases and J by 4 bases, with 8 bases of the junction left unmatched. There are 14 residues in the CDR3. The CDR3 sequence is CASSPDRAGTEAFF. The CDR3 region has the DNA TGTGCCAGCTCCCCCGACAGGGCGGGCACTGAAGCTTTCTTT.

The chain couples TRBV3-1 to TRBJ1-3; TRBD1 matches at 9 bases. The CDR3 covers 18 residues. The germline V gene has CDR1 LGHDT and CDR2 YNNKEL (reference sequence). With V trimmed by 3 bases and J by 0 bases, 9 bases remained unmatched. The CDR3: CASSHTPGTGSSGNTIYF. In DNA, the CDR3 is TGTGCCAGCAGCCACACGCCCGGGACAGGGAGCTCTGGAAACACCATATATTTT.

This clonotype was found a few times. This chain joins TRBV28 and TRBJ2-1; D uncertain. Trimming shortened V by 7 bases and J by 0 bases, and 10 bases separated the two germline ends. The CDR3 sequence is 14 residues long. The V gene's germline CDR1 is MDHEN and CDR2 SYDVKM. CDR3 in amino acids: CASTSPLSYNEQFF. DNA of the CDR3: TGTGCCAGCACCTCCCCCCTCTCCTACAATGAGCAGTTCTTC.

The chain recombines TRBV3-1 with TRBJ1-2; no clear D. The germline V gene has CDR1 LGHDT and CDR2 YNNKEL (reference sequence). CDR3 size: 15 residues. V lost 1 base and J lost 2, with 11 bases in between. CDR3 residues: CASSQVSAPNYGYTF. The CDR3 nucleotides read TGTGCCAGCAGCCAAGTGTCAGCCCCGAACTATGGCTACACCTTC.

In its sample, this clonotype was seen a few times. CDR3 sequence: CASSQGAAGFRSGNTIYF. DNA of the CDR3: TGTGCCAGCAGCCAAGGAGCGGCGGGCTTTCGTTCAGGAAACACCATATATTTT. This rearrangement joins TRBV3-1 to TRBJ1-3; D remains unclear. V lost 1 base to trimming and J lost 4 bases, with 20 bases between them. CDR1 is LGHDT, CDR2 YNNKEL, per germline (reference sequence). The CDR3 loop spans 18 amino acids.

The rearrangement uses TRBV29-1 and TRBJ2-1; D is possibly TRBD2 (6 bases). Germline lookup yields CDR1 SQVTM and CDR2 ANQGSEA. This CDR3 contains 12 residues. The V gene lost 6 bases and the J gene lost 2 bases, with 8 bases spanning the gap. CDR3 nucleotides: TGCAGCGTGGCTAGCGCCTACAATGAGCAGTTCTTC. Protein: CSVASAYNEQFF.

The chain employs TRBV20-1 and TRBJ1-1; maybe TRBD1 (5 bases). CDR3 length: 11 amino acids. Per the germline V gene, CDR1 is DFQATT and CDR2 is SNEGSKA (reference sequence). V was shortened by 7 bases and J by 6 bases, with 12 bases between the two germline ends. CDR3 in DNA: TGCAGTGTCGCATCAGGGTCTGAAGCTTTCTTT. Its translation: CSVASGSEAFF.

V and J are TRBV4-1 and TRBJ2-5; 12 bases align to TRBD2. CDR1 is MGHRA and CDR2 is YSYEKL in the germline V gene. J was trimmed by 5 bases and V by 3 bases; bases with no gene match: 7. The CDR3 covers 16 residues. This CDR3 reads CASSQNLAGGLETQYF. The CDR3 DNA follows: TGCGCCAGCAGCCAGAATCTAGCGGGGGGGCTGGAGACCCAGTACTTC.

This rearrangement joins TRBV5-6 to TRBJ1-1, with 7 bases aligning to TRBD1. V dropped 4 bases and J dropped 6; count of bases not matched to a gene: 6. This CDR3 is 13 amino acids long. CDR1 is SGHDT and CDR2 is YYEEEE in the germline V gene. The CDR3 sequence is CASSARQGSEAFF. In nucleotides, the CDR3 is TGTGCCAGCAGCGCGCGACAGGGTTCTGAAGCTTTCTTT.